This T cell receptor beta chain comes out of a study of blood T cells in healthy people across ages. Study summary: About one barcoded beta molecule per two T cells came from capture by template switching.

Together with a sample-barcoded 5' primer, a J-beta primer mix was included in a second PCR lasting about 6 to 11 cycles. Each of the cDNA molecules was tagged by a template-switch adaptor with 12 random nucleotides. MiXCR was run by TCRdb on the 5' RACE reads, yielding one entry per CDR3 protein. The table lists some 1.8 million distinct CDR3 sequences, approximately 40% of them singletons. This CDR3 region has 13 residues. Germline V CDR1 and CDR2: SQVTM, ANQGSEA. With 2 bases removed from V and 4 bases from J, the gap between germline ends came to 11 bases. Drawing of peripheral blood yielded 8.5 to 10 milliliters from each donor.

The sequencing input was blood. The J gene is TRBJ1-1, the V gene TRBV29-1, with D tentatively TRBD1 (5 bases). The origin of this receptor is a human donor in good health. CDR3: CSVEPQGATEAFF. CDR3 sequence (DNA): TGCAGCGTTGAACCCCAGGGTGCCACTGAAGCTTTCTTT.